This T cell receptor (beta chain) was profiled in a study of T cells in localized non-small cell lung cancer (dated by TCRdb to about 2020). For the study in its entirety: The study analyzed T cell repertoires of 236 early-stage NSCLC patients, comparing tumors and uninvolved tumor-adjacent lungs. All 240 or so NSCLC patients in the cohort were treatment-naive and had localized lung tumors that were resected. Of the NSCLC patients, approximately 130 were male and around 99 were female, and the mean age was about 69 years. What the study reported, not specific to this receptor: Longer overall survival was associated with higher T cell density in blood, whereas shorter survival was associated with higher clonality in adjacent lung. A median of approximately 55 of the top 100 tumor clones were detected in paired uninvolved adjacent lung, and some 29 of these tumor clones were also found among the top 100 clones of the paired uninvolved adjacent lung. Because multi-region tumor sequencing was not done, intratumor heterogeneity could not be ruled out. Uninvolved tumor-adjacent lung showed the highest T cell clonality, higher than tumor, which suggests more focused antigenic responses in the uninvolved tumor-adjacent lung. Because of the exploratory design, TCR variables were selected using unadjusted p-values without false-discovery rate correction.

TCR beta CDR3 regions were sequenced from DNA using the immunoSEQ Assay. In the authors' own workflow: To compute T cell density, TCR beta template counts were normalized to usable DNA, which was estimated by amplifying housekeeping genes. Using the preseqR package, richness was estimated by extrapolating to 120,000 templates for tissue samples and 400,000 templates for PBMC samples. Clonality was calculated as one minus Pielou's evenness. Tissue-enriched TCRs were identified by differential abundance testing using productive amino-acid clonotypes, minimum total count 5 and alpha 0.1. The Jaccard Index and the Morisita Overlap Index were used to measure repertoire overlap between compartments. GLIPH clustered TCR beta CDR3s with public tetramer-defined viral CDR3s; viral motifs required at least three viral sequences plus V-gene enrichment. Not all clones reach the TCRdb copy of this immuneACCESS table, which keeps in-frame sequences only. Checked studies attribute under half of the gap to unresolved V genes and leave the rest unexplained. That table gives V, J and clone size, and the DNA gave D and trimming. For this sample there are about 1,300 clones; roughly 25% appear just once. About 10% of the sample is taken by the ten largest.

At diagnosis, tumor, uninvolved tumor-adjacent lung and peripheral blood were collected and then preserved as a mix of FFPE and fresh-frozen material. In this sample, this clone turned up a few times. Its antigen target is currently unknown. No much larger clone exists at a distance of one base, and base qualities are not known. From the cysteine up to the phenylalanine, the CDR3 has a length of 13 residues. Left in the record is the CDR3 DNA by itself, 39 bases read in frame from the first base. The germline V gene specifies MNHGY as CDR1 and SAAAGT as CDR2. Trimming takes 8 bases from V and 7 bases from J, and the germline ends sit 17 bases apart.

Here the chain combines TRBV6-8 and TRBJ1-2; a tentative D match to TRBD1 spans 6 bases. The sequenced sample was lung tumor tissue, obtained before any cancer treatment. The sequence came from a male donor aged 60 or over with stage I lung adenocarcinoma. The bases are TGTGCCAGCCGGGAAGGGGGGACGTCTGGCTACACCTTC. Its amino acids are CASREGGTSGYTF.